These 9 T cell receptor beta chains were all obtained from the same sample, sequenced in a study of tumor and adjacent non-tumor tissue in lung cancer. Three rounds of nested PCR, following a modified ARM-PCR protocol, produced the TCRbeta library. TCRdb reprocessed the multiplex PCR reads with MiXCR, giving one entry per CDR3 protein. The repertoire has around 120,000 distinct CDR3 sequences, about 66% of them found once; the top ten carry roughly 13%. No cell sorting was done before RNA was extracted from the tissue. The sample comprised lung tumor tissue. The source is a man aged 25-45 years with non-small cell lung cancer.

As regards this clonotype: A much larger clone lies one base from this, so it may be a read error. This chain links TRBV20-1 with TRBJ2-4; D is undetermined. The CDR3 is 12 residues long. From germline, CDR1 is DFQATT and CDR2 SNEGSKA (reference sequence). V was shortened by 1 base and J by 9 bases, with 10 bases between the two germline ends. CDR3 sequence (DNA): TGCAGTGCTAGAGTGGCGGAAATCATTCAGTACTTC. Translation: CSARVAEIIQYF.

This clonotype was seen a few times. The conserved phenylalanine or tryptophan is not found at the CDR3 terminus, so this likely reflects a read error. The gene calls are TRBV20-1 and TRBJ2-7, with a tentative D call TRBD2 (5 bases). V was trimmed by 3 bases and J by 4 bases, leaving 13 bases between them. CDR1 is DFQATT and CDR2 is SNEGSKA in the germline V gene (reference sequence). The CDR3 is 13 residues long. CDR3 nucleotides: TGCAGTGCTAGTGAGGGTCTAACTTACGAGCAGTACTAC. It codes for CSASEGLTYEQYY.

Points on this clonotype: At one of its ends the junction is not consistent with the germline gene, which may arise from a read error. The CDR3 nucleotides read TGTGCTAGCAGTCCCCCTAGCGGGAGAAAATCGTACAATAAGCAGTTCTTC. Translating it yields CASSPPSGRKSYNKQFF. This chain connects TRBV11-2 to TRBJ2-1; 10 bases match TRBD2. Germline V gene lookup returns CDR1 SGHAT and CDR2 FQNNGV. The CDR3 extends over 17 amino acids.

This clonotype was detected many times. The rearrangement uses TRBV4-2 and TRBJ2-7; 8 bases align to TRBD1. Trimming removed 6 bases from V and 10 bases from J; junction bases left unmatched: 11. CDR1 LGHNA and CDR2 YNFKEQ come from the germline V gene. This CDR3 has 13 amino acids. CDR3 sequence reads: CASRSTGGLEQYF. CDR3 DNA: TGTGCCAGCAGGTCAACAGGGGGTTTAGAACAGTACTTC.

This clonotype was seen many times. The V call is TRBV20-1, the J call TRBJ2-3; D might be TRBD1 or TRBD2, each matching 5 bases. CDR3 size: 15 residues. Trimming pared 5 bases from V and 4 bases from J, leaving 19 bases between. Germline-derived CDR1 and CDR2 are DFQATT and SNEGSKA (reference sequence). Here the CDR3 DNA reads TGCAGTGCTGTGACTTTGGGGGTTAGTGCAGATACGCAGTATTTT. It translates to CSAVTLGVSADTQYF.

A remark on this clonotype: A much larger clone lies a single base off, so this may be a read error. The chain is built from TRBV20-1 and TRBJ1-1, with D possibly being TRBD1 (6 bases). V shed 4 bases and J shed 6 bases, with 18 bases lying between them. CDR3 length: 14 residues. Germline CDR1 DFQATT, CDR2 SNEGSKA (reference sequence). CDR3 residues: CSATPTGTAAEAFF. The CDR3 bases are TGCAGTGCTACCCCAACAGGGACTGCTGCTGAAGCTTTCTTT.

A remark on this clonotype: A much larger clone sits a single nucleotide away, making a read error possible. The CDR3 loop is CASSEAQPDEQFF. Here the CDR3 DNA reads TGCGCCAGCAGTGAGGCCCAGCCTGATGAGCAGTTCTTC. This chain links TRBV10-2 with TRBJ2-1; D not certain. The CDR3 length is 13 residues. Germline V CDR1 and CDR2: WSHSY, SAAADI. V was pared by 2 bases and J by 8 bases, with 10 bases between.

This clonotype was observed once. The CDR3 carries no conserved terminal phenylalanine or tryptophan, so it likely arises from a read error. V usage is TRBV20-1 and J usage is TRBJ2-3, with D possibly matching TRBD1 (5 bases). V lost 0 bases and J lost 2, with 9 bases in between. The CDR3 is 14 amino acids. From germline, CDR1 is DFQATT and CDR2 SNEGSKA (reference sequence). The CDR3: CSARDAGNTDTQYL. CDR3 bases: TGCAGTGCTAGAGATGCAGGGAACACAGATACGCAGTATCTT.

Only one count was recorded for this clonotype. With a much larger clone just one base away, this may be a read error. The V gene is TRBV4-2, the J gene TRBJ1-5, with D perhaps matching TRBD1 (6 bases). In germline, CDR1 is LGHNA, CDR2 YNFKEQ. There are 15 residues in the CDR3. The V and J ends lost 3 bases and 5 bases respectively, with 14 bases between them. Here the CDR3 DNA reads TGTGCCAGCAGCCAGGAGGGGACACTATATCAGCCCCAGCATTTT. Its translation is CASSQEGTLYQPQHF.